The 28 T cell receptor beta chains reported below all come from one sample, sequenced in a study of OX40 agonist ivuxolimab in advanced cancers. Assay: immunoSEQ multiplex PCR; the TCRdb copy retains only in-frame clones and omits some. The sample carries about 55,000 clones, around 85% recorded once. The sequences come from CD4+ or CD8+ T cells sorted from blood, collected in a trial of the OX40 agonist ivuxolimab. The source of these receptors is an adult with an advanced solid tumor such as melanoma, head and neck, liver or kidney cancer.

The chain joins TRBV30 to TRBJ2-7, with D perhaps matching TRBD1 (6 bases). This CDR3 contains 13 residues. Germline loops: CDR1 GTSNPN, CDR2 SVGIG (reference sequence). Trimming removed 5 bases at V and 3 bases at J, with 14 bases between. The CDR3 loop reads CAWQPGAIYEQYF. CDR3 sequence (DNA): TGTGCCTGGCAGCCAGGGGCCATCTACGAGCAGTACTTC.

The J gene is TRBJ2-1, the V gene TRBV4-1, with D perhaps TRBD1 (5 bases). V shed 1 base and J shed 10 bases, with 11 bases lying between them. The CDR3 totals 13 residues. Germline lookup yields CDR1 MGHRA and CDR2 YSYEKL. CDR3 nucleotides: TGCGCCAGCAGCCAAGGGGGCGGAGAAGAGCAGTTCTTC. Its translation: CASSQGGGEEQFF.

The chain couples TRBV19 to TRBJ2-7; 9 bases fit TRBD1. J lost 4 bases, V lost 5 bases, and 15 bases had no gene match. The CDR3 has 17 amino acids. Germline assignment: CDR1 LNHDA and CDR2 SQIVND (reference sequence). The CDR3 DNA reads TGTGCCAGTAGTGCCAAACAGGGGGCCCTCTCTTCTTACGAGCAGTACTTC. This sequence encodes CASSAKQGALSSYEQYF. Complete variable domain (other parts from reference TRBV19 and TRBJ2-7): DGGITQSPKYLFRKEGQNVTLSCEQNLNHDAMYWYRQDPGQGLRLIYYSQIVNDFQKGDIAEGYSVSREKKESFPLTVTSAQKNPTAFYLCASSAKQGALSSYEQYFGPGTRLTVT.

The chain combines TRBV6-6 with TRBJ2-1; D ambiguous. V gave up 7 bases and J gave up 5 bases, with 6 bases separating them. From germline, CDR1 is MNHNY and CDR2 SVGAGI (reference sequence). The CDR3 sequence is 11 residues long. CDR3 protein: CASKKDNEQFF. The DNA for the CDR3 is TGTGCCAGCAAGAAGGACAATGAGCAGTTCTTC.

The chain couples TRBV6-6 to TRBJ1-2, with TRBD1 as a possible D gene (5 bases). CDR3 length: 15 residues. The V gene lost 0 bases and the J gene lost 6 bases, with 14 bases spanning the gap. CDR1 MNHNY and CDR2 SVGAGI come from the germline V gene (reference sequence). The CDR3 region has the DNA TGTGCCAGCAGTTACTCCGGCAGGGCCGGGCATGGCTACACCTTC. Residues: CASSYSGRAGHGYTF.

DNA of the CDR3: TGTGCCAGCAGCCCCGGACCCGTTGGGACCCAGTACTTC. As protein: CASSPGPVGTQYF. The V and J genes are TRBV7-6 and TRBJ2-5; D uncertain. The CDR3 sequence is 13 residues long. V gave up 5 bases and J gave up 7 bases, with 14 bases separating them. Germline lookup yields CDR1 SGHVS and CDR2 FNYEAQ.

The CDR3 spells CASHPGGQANTGELFF. The CDR3 DNA reads as TGCGCCAGCCACCCGGGGGGGCAAGCGAACACCGGGGAGCTGTTTTTT. The rearrangement links TRBV5-1 to TRBJ2-2; 8 bases are a match to TRBD2. Germline V gene data show CDR1 as SGHRS and CDR2 as YFSETQ. The CDR3 length is 16 residues. V lost 7 bases and J lost 0; bases outside the gene matches: 8.

The V gene is TRBV28, the J gene TRBJ1-5; TRBD1 matches 12 bases. The V gene end was trimmed by 4 bases and the J gene end by 7 bases; junction bases not matched to a gene: 11. The CDR3 contains 17 residues. CDR1 and CDR2 (germline): MDHEN, SYDVKM. The chain's CDR3 is CASSWDRGHGIGQPQHF. CDR3 bases: TGTGCCAGCAGTTGGGACAGGGGGCACGGAATAGGACAGCCCCAGCATTTT.

V is TRBV28 and J is TRBJ1-5; D might be TRBD1 (5 bases). There are 14 residues in the CDR3. Looked up from germline, CDR1 is MDHEN and CDR2 is SYDVKM. V was cut by 5 bases and J by 7 bases, with 15 bases left in between. CDR3 in amino acids: CASSQSGLGQPQHF. DNA for the CDR3: TGTGCCAGCAGTCAGTCAGGGTTGGGGCAGCCCCAGCATTTT.

The CDR3 coding sequence is TGTGCCAGCAGCACCCAACCGGGGGTAGCGGCAGGGCCCGGGGAGCTGTTTTTT. This translates into CASSTQPGVAAGPGELFF. This chain connects TRBV7-2 to TRBJ2-2, with D possibly matching TRBD2 (6 bases). The V end was cut by 5 bases, the J end by 6 bases, with 25 bases between. There are 18 residues in the CDR3. Germline-derived CDR1 and CDR2 are SGHTA and FQGNSA.

The V and J genes are TRBV5-1 and TRBJ2-1, with unresolved D. CDR3 size: 15 residues. Trimming removed 2 bases from V and 6 bases from J, with 15 bases in between. Looked up from germline, CDR1 is SGHRS and CDR2 is YFSETQ. The CDR3 reads CASSLWDPSGNEQFF. CDR3 nucleotide sequence: TGCGCCAGCAGCTTATGGGATCCCTCGGGCAATGAGCAGTTCTTC.

The chain combines TRBV7-9 with TRBJ1-4; perhaps TRBD1 as D (5 bases). The CDR3 runs to 16 residues. Germline-derived CDR1 and CDR2 are SEHNR and FQNEAQ (reference sequence). V lost 1 base to trimming and J lost 0 bases, with 9 bases between them. The CDR3 region has the DNA TGTGCCAGCAGCTTAGGGGGCTCCACAACTAATGAAAAACTGTTTTTT. Translation: CASSLGGSTTNEKLFF.

The V call is TRBV10-1, the J call TRBJ2-5; 8 nucleotides line up with TRBD2. V dropped 8 bases and J dropped 1; count of bases not matched to a gene: 9. Germline CDR1 is WNHNN and CDR2 is SYGVQD (reference sequence). This CDR3 has 15 residues. CDR3 sequence reads: CASSPIAGLQETQYF. In DNA, the CDR3 is TGCGCCAGCTCCCCTATAGCGGGGCTCCAAGAGACCCAGTACTTC.

V gene TRBV18 combines with J gene TRBJ2-3; TRBD2 might be the D (5 bases). This CDR3 is built from 14 residues. Germline CDR1 reads KGHSH; CDR2 reads LQKENI. The ends were cut back, 5 bases at V and 2 bases at J, with 11 bases in the middle. The chain's CDR3 is CASSSAGVTDTQYF. In DNA form, the CDR3 reads TGTGCCAGCTCATCCGCCGGGGTCACAGATACGCAGTATTTT.

Of note for this clone: The junction departs from the called germline gene at one end, perhaps through a read error. The chain employs TRBV7-7 and TRBJ2-3; 8 bases fit TRBD2. CDR3 length: 17 residues. Germline assignment: CDR1 SSHAT and CDR2 FNYEAQ (reference sequence). CDR3 sequence reads: CASSAARGAGGTDTQYF. Written as DNA, the CDR3 is TGTGCTAGCAGCGCCGCCCGGGGAGCGGGAGGCACAGATACGCAGTATTTT.

The chain employs TRBV6-6 and TRBJ2-7; no reliable D call. The germline gives CDR1 MNHNY, CDR2 SVGAGI (reference sequence). This CDR3 spans 14 amino acids. V was clipped by 6 bases and J by 3 bases, with 15 bases between them. For the CDR3, the DNA is TGTGCCAGCAGCAACCTACTGGTATACTACGAGCAGTACTTC. Its translation: CASSNLLVYYEQYF.

The chain recombines TRBV6-1 with TRBJ1-4; 7 positions agree with TRBD1. The germline V gene encodes CDR1 MNHNS and CDR2 SASEGT. There are 14 residues in the CDR3. Trimming cost V 4 bases and J 5 bases; bases outside gene matches: 4. Here the CDR3 DNA reads TGTGCCAGCAGTGGGGGGACAGTAAATGAAAAACTGTTTTTT. As protein: CASSGGTVNEKLFF.

There are a few counts of this clone. The CDR3, as DNA: TGTGCCAGCAGTCCGGGACTAGCTTCCGGGGAGCTGTTTTTT. This gives the protein CASSPGLASGELFF. The genes are TRBV6-4 and TRBJ2-2, with 9 bases matching TRBD2. The CDR3 runs 14 residues. The ends lost 5 bases at V and 6 bases at J; junction bases unmatched: 4. Per the germline V gene, CDR1 is MRHNA and CDR2 is SNTAGT.

The gene calls are TRBV20-1 and TRBJ2-2; the D is unclear. The CDR3 totals 11 residues. Trimming cost V 5 bases and J 6 bases, with 7 bases left between them. Germline V CDR1 and CDR2: DFQATT, SNEGSKA (reference sequence). CDR3 in DNA: TGCAGTGCTGCTACCGCCGGGGAGCTGTTTTTT. Translation gives CSAATAGELFF.

About this clone: In the same sample, other DNA sequences code for this CDR3. The V gene is TRBV18, the J gene TRBJ2-5; 7 positions match TRBD1. Germline lookup yields CDR1 KGHSH and CDR2 LQKENI. The V gene end was trimmed by 3 bases and the J gene end by 2 bases; junction bases not matched to a gene: 0. The CDR3 sequence is 13 residues long. The chain's CDR3 is CASSPGQQETQYF. As DNA, the CDR3 is TGTGCCAGCTCACCGGGACAGCAAGAGACCCAGTACTTC.

This chain joins TRBV27 and TRBJ2-7, with D perhaps assigned TRBD1 or TRBD2 (5 bases each). The V end was cut by 1 base, the J end by 0 bases, with 7 bases between. Germline V gene data show CDR1 as MNHEY and CDR2 as SMNVEV (reference sequence). The CDR3 length is 14 residues. This CDR3 reads CASSLLGDSYEQYF. The CDR3 DNA sequence: TGTGCCAGCAGTTTATTGGGGGACTCCTACGAGCAGTACTTC.

The chain is built from TRBV5-8 and TRBJ2-1; either TRBD1 or TRBD2 may fit D (5 bases each). Per germline, CDR1 SGHTS and CDR2 YDEGEE. Trimming removed 3 bases from V and 6 bases from J, with 16 bases in between. CDR3 length: 15 amino acids. The DNA for the CDR3 is TGTGCCAGCAGCTCTCGGGACCGAAGGGCCAATGAGCAGTTCTTC. It encodes CASSSRDRRANEQFF.

The count of this clone is one. The chain employs TRBV5-5 and TRBJ2-5, with no clear D. The germline V and J ends were trimmed by 3 bases and 1 base, with 7 bases remaining between them. Germline V CDR1 and CDR2: SGHKS, YYEKEE (reference sequence). The CDR3 extends over 13 amino acids. The CDR3 sequence: CASSWGSQETQYF. The DNA for the CDR3 is TGTGCCAGCAGCTGGGGATCCCAAGAGACCCAGTACTTC. The whole variable domain, filled in from reference TRBV5-5 and TRBJ2-5, reads DAGVTQSPTHLIKTRGQQVTLRCSPISGHKSVSWYQQVLGQGPQFIFQYYEKEERGRGNFPDRFSARQFPNYSSELNVNALLLGDSALYLCASSWGSQETQYFGPGTRLLVL.

This clone was seen only once. Other nucleotide sequences from this sample produce the same CDR3. The gene calls are TRBV15 and TRBJ1-2; a weak D match, TRBD1 (5 bases). Trimming stripped 0 bases from V and 5 bases from J, with 16 bases between. CDR3 size: 16 residues. Germline CDR1 LNHNV, CDR2 YYDKDF (reference sequence). Here the CDR3 reads CATSRDPTSGAYGYTF. CDR3 nucleotides: TGTGCCACCAGCAGAGATCCGACCTCTGGGGCTTATGGCTACACCTTC. Drawing the rest from reference TRBV15 and TRBJ1-2, the complete variable domain is DAMVIQNPRYQVTQFGKPVTLSCSQTLNHNVMYWYQQKSSQAPKLLFHYYDKDFNNEADTPDNFQSRRPNTSFCFLDIRSPGLGDTAMYLCATSRDPTSGAYGYTFGSGTRLTVV.

This clone showed up just once. The rearrangement uses TRBV5-4 and TRBJ1-1; no firm D call. V lost 10 bases and J 9 bases, leaving 10 bases between the germline ends. Germline V lookup: CDR1 SGHNT, CDR2 YYREEE (reference sequence). This CDR3 spans 9 amino acids. CDR3 coding DNA: TGTGCCGACTCCGTAAAAGCTTTCTTT. Translated, it gives CADSVKAFF.

This rearrangement joins TRBV19 to TRBJ2-1; perhaps TRBD1 as D (7 bases). CDR3 size: 13 residues. Germline assignment: CDR1 LNHDA and CDR2 SQIVND (reference sequence). V was trimmed by 3 bases and J by 9 bases, leaving 12 bases between them. The CDR3 loop is CASSIGQGGEQFF. Written as DNA, the CDR3 is TGTGCCAGTAGTATTGGGCAGGGGGGTGAGCAGTTCTTC.

The gene calls are TRBV5-6 and TRBJ2-1; D is undetermined. Germline CDR1 is SGHDT and CDR2 is YYEEEE. This CDR3 spans 13 amino acids. Trimming cost V 2 bases and J 8 bases, with 11 bases left between them. CDR3 in amino acids: CASSFGVFDEQFF. As DNA, the CDR3 is TGTGCCAGCAGCTTTGGCGTTTTCGATGAGCAGTTCTTC.

V usage is TRBV10-1 and J usage is TRBJ2-5; no clear D. Per the germline V gene, CDR1 is WNHNN and CDR2 is SYGVQD (reference sequence). The CDR3 contains 11 residues. V lost 4 bases to trimming and J lost 5 bases, with 5 bases between them. The CDR3 bases are TGCGCCAGCAGTGCTTTCGAGACCCAGTACTTC. Translating gives CASSAFETQYF.